This is a list of T cell receptor beta chains from one sample in a study of cytomegalovirus exposure and HLA in healthy donors. TCRdb's copy holds only in-frame clones and misses some; the assay was immunoSEQ multiplex PCR. This table has about 110,000 clones, 76% appearing once. The sample consisted of PBMCs. Source of these receptors: a man younger than 45 in good health and CMV-seropositive. Each CDR3 is given with its conserved first and last residue. D genes are given only for firm matches. Only part of the rows carry a size: once, few, many, or a class if the clone is expanded.

D: TRBD1
size: .
J: TRBJ2-3
V: TRBV27
CDR3: CASGQPGQGLDTQYF
DNA: TGTGCCAGCGGCCAACCGGGACAGGGTTTAGATACGCAGTATTTT

D: .
size: few
J: TRBJ2-7
V: TRBV27
CDR3: CASRSNYEQYF
DNA: TGTGCCAGCAGGAGCAACTACGAGCAGTACTTC

D: .
size: .
J: TRBJ1-1
V: TRBV7-2
CDR3: CASSYLQGSPAFF
DNA: TGTGCCAGCAGCTACCTCCAGGGATCCCCAGCTTTCTTT

D: TRBD1
size: .
J: TRBJ2-1
V: TRBV10-2
CDR3: CASSESGQLAYNEQFF
DNA: TGCGCCAGCAGTGAGTCGGGACAGTTGGCCTACAATGAGCAGTTCTTC

D: .
size: .
J: TRBJ1-4
V: TRBV7-8
CDR3: CASSLGKGYLPGEKLFF
DNA: TGTGCCAGCAGCTTAGGAAAGGGGTACCTCCCCGGTGAAAAACTGTTTTTT

D: .
size: .
J: TRBJ1-1
V: TRBV27
CDR3: CASSSGRGEAFF
DNA: TGTGCCAGCAGTTCCGGACGGGGGGAAGCTTTCTTT

D: TRBD1
size: .
J: TRBJ1-5
V: TRBV28
CDR3: CASSLGIWGTGVSQPQHF
DNA: TGTGCCAGCAGTTTAGGTATTTGGGGGACAGGGGTAAGTCAGCCCCAGCATTTT

D: .
size: few
J: TRBJ1-2
V: TRBV28
CDR3: CASNRGVRGYTF
DNA: TGTGCCAGCAACCGGGGTGTGAGAGGCTACACCTTC

D: .
size: .
J: TRBJ1-5
V: TRBV19
CDR3: CASSIGSHQPQHF
DNA: TGTGCCAGTAGTATTGGCAGTCATCAGCCCCAGCATTTT

D: .
size: .
J: TRBJ1-6
V: TRBV7-9
CDR3: CASSLAGQGNSPLHF
DNA: TGTGCCAGCAGCTTAGCGGGCCAGGGAAATTCACCCCTCCACTTT

D: .
size: .
J: TRBJ2-7
V: TRBV28
CDR3: CASSFRYEQYF
DNA: TGTGCCAGCAGTTTCAGGTACGAGCAGTACTTC

D: .
size: few
J: TRBJ2-1
V: TRBV21-1
CDR3: CASSKEGGRNEQFF
DNA: TGTGCCAGCAGCAAAGAGGGGGGGCGGAATGAGCAGTTCTTC

D: .
size: few
J: TRBJ2-5
V: TRBV4-3
CDR3: CASSLTLRRESQYF
DNA: TGCGCCAGCAGCCTAACTCTGCGGAGAGAGAGCCAGTACTTC

D: TRBD2
size: .
J: TRBJ2-5
V: TRBV5-1
CDR3: CASSPRLAGAQETQYF
DNA: TGCGCCAGCAGCCCTAGACTAGCGGGGGCGCAAGAGACCCAGTACTTC

D: TRBD1
size: .
J: TRBJ2-7
V: TRBV19
CDR3: CASSIGTGTYEQYF
DNA: TGTGCCAGTAGTATAGGGACAGGTACCTACGAGCAGTACTTC

D: TRBD2
size: once
J: TRBJ2-7
V: TRBV4-2
CDR3: CASSSEGGGSYEQYF
DNA: TGTGCCAGCAGCTCCGAAGGCGGGGGGAGTTACGAGCAGTACTTC

D: .
size: .
J: TRBJ1-5
V: TRBV6-5
CDR3: CASRKEGFGPQHF
DNA: TGTGCCAGCCGGAAGGAGGGGTTCGGGCCCCAGCATTTT

D: .
size: few
J: TRBJ1-1
V: TRBV2
CDR3: CASRTGMNTEAFF
DNA: TGTGCCAGCAGAACAGGCATGAACACTGAAGCTTTCTTT

D: TRBD2
size: few
J: TRBJ2-1
V: TRBV7-2
CDR3: CASSPSVAGDNEQFF
DNA: TGTGCCAGCAGCCCCTCAGTAGCGGGGGACAATGAGCAGTTCTTC

D: TRBD2
size: .
J: TRBJ2-5
V: TRBV7-9
CDR3: CASSLGGLAGSGETQYF
DNA: TGTGCCAGCAGCTTAGGAGGGCTAGCGGGGTCCGGGGAGACCCAGTACTTC

D: TRBD2
size: .
J: TRBJ2-2
V: TRBV5-1
CDR3: CASSLYPGLADTGELFF
DNA: TGCGCCAGCAGCCTCTACCCGGGACTAGCGGACACCGGGGAGCTGTTTTTT

D: TRBD1
size: .
J: TRBJ1-2
V: TRBV28
CDR3: CASSSPGQGSGYTF
DNA: TGTGCCAGCTCCTCTCCGGGACAGGGGAGCGGCTACACCTTC

D: TRBD2
size: .
J: TRBJ2-2
V: TRBV7-2
CDR3: CASSHLAGGMNTGELFF
DNA: TGTGCCAGCAGCCATCTAGCGGGGGGGATGAACACCGGGGAGCTGTTTTTT

D: .
size: once
J: TRBJ2-5
V: TRBV7-2
CDR3: CASSLGGPETQYF
DNA: TGTGCCAGCAGCTTAGGGGGGCCCGAGACCCAGTACTTC

D: TRBD2
size: few
J: TRBJ2-5
V: TRBV27
CDR3: CASSLGSGGQETQYF
DNA: TGTGCCAGCAGTTTAGGGTCGGGGGGCCAAGAGACCCAGTACTTC

D: TRBD2
size: once
J: TRBJ2-1
V: TRBV7-9
CDR3: CASSNSGSYNEQFF
DNA: TGTGCCAGCTCAAATAGCGGGAGCTACAATGAGCAGTTCTTC

D: TRBD1
size: .
J: TRBJ2-3
V: TRBV9
CDR3: CASSVGTGEGGDTQYF
DNA: TGTGCCAGCAGCGTAGGGACAGGGGAAGGTGGAGATACGCAGTATTTT

D: TRBD1
size: .
J: TRBJ2-1
V: TRBV7-8
CDR3: CASRLVRGSNEQFF
DNA: TGTGCCAGCAGGCTAGTCAGGGGGAGCAATGAGCAGTTCTTC

D: TRBD2
size: .
J: TRBJ2-7
V: TRBV19
CDR3: CASSRTSGGAYEQYF
DNA: TGTGCCAGTAGCCGGACTAGCGGGGGGGCCTACGAGCAGTACTTC

D: .
size: .
J: TRBJ2-5
V: TRBV5-4
CDR3: CASSLQGQGGETQYF
DNA: TGTGCCAGCAGCTTGCAGGGTCAGGGAGGAGAGACCCAGTACTTC

D: TRBD1
size: .
J: TRBJ2-7
V: TRBV5-1
CDR3: CASSLEAGGAYEQYF
DNA: TGCGCCAGCAGCTTGGAGGCAGGGGGCGCGTACGAGCAGTACTTC

D: TRBD2
size: .
J: TRBJ2-7
V: TRBV4-3
CDR3: CASSQESSGGYEQYF
DNA: TGCGCCAGCAGCCAAGAATCCAGCGGGGGCTACGAGCAGTACTTC

D: TRBD1
size: .
J: TRBJ2-2
V: TRBV10-2
CDR3: CASKRTGVTGELFF
DNA: TGCGCCAGCAAACGGACAGGGGTGACCGGGGAGCTGTTTTTT

D: .
size: .
J: TRBJ2-7
V: TRBV10-3
CDR3: CAISESPGGPGVEQYF
DNA: TGTGCCATCAGTGAGTCCCCGGGGGGCCCCGGAGTCGAGCAGTACTTC

D: .
size: .
J: TRBJ1-6
V: TRBV13
CDR3: CASSLSGSSSYNSPLHF
DNA: TGTGCCAGCAGCCTAAGTGGTTCGAGCTCCTATAATTCACCCCTCCACTTT

D: .
size: .
J: TRBJ2-3
V: TRBV28
CDR3: CASSLQSTDTQYF
DNA: TGTGCCAGCAGTTTACAGAGCACAGATACGCAGTATTTT

D: TRBD2
size: .
J: TRBJ2-7
V: TRBV27
CDR3: CASRGGADEQYF
DNA: TGTGCCAGCCGGGGGGGCGCGGACGAGCAGTACTTC

D: .
size: .
J: TRBJ1-1
V: TRBV5-1
CDR3: CASSPPDRGNTEAFF
DNA: TGCGCCAGCAGCCCACCTGACAGAGGGAACACTGAAGCTTTCTTT

D: .
size: .
J: TRBJ1-1
V: TRBV28
CDR3: CASRALVGEAFF
DNA: TGTGCCAGCAGGGCACTGGTGGGCGAAGCTTTCTTT

D: .
size: .
J: TRBJ2-7
V: TRBV27
CDR3: CASSSAGGSYEQYF
DNA: TGTGCCAGCAGCAGCGCTGGCGGGTCCTACGAGCAGTACTTC

D: TRBD2
size: .
J: TRBJ2-4
V: TRBV28
CDR3: CASRAPGGSKNIQYF
DNA: TGTGCCAGCAGAGCCCCGGGGGGATCCAAAAACATTCAGTACTTC

D: TRBD1
size: .
J: TRBJ1-6
V: TRBV30
CDR3: CAWSPPPGTGPSPLHF
DNA: TGTGCCTGGAGCCCACCTCCCGGGACAGGACCTTCACCCCTCCACTTT

D: .
size: .
J: TRBJ1-5
V: TRBV27
CDR3: CASSGQHYQPQHF
DNA: TGTGCCAGCAGTGGGCAGCATTATCAGCCCCAGCATTTT

D: TRBD2
size: .
J: TRBJ2-3
V: TRBV28
CDR3: CASSLIRRGGLATQYF
DNA: TGTGCCAGCAGTTTGATACGGCGGGGGGGCCTTGCTACGCAGTATTTT

D: .
size: .
J: TRBJ2-3
V: TRBV4-3
CDR3: CASSQDSYTDTQYF
DNA: TGCGCCAGCAGCCAGGACAGCTACACAGATACGCAGTATTTT

D: TRBD1
size: .
J: TRBJ2-1
V: TRBV4-1
CDR3: CASSPGTGYNEQFF
DNA: TGCGCCAGCAGCCCCGGGACAGGATACAATGAGCAGTTCTTC

D: TRBD2
size: .
J: TRBJ2-5
V: TRBV4-1
CDR3: CASSQPGTSGGGGSETQYF
DNA: TGCGCCAGCAGCCAACCCGGGACTAGCGGGGGAGGTGGGTCGGAGACCCAGTACTTC